Following are 12 T cell receptor beta chains from one sample sequenced in a study of cytomegalovirus exposure and HLA in healthy donors. This PCR relied on a set of 60 Vbeta primers and 13 Jbeta primers. Using immunoSEQ multiplex PCR, the repertoire was profiled, and TCRdb retains in-frame clones only, with some absent. The sample yields roughly 95,000 clones, roughly four fifths seen once. The sequenced sample consisted of PBMCs. The receptor source for this set is a man aged 25-45 years in good health and CMV-seropositive.

CDR3 amino acids: CASSQDPRLAGEQFF. CDR3 nucleotide sequence: TGTGCCAGCAGCCAAGATCCCAGACTAGCGGGCGAGCAGTTCTTC. The chain joins TRBV14 to TRBJ2-1; 10 positions match TRBD2. V was clipped by 0 bases and J by 10 bases; unmatched bases: 6. This CDR3 spans 15 amino acids. Germline assignment: CDR1 SGHDN and CDR2 FVKESK. The full variable domain, with the rest looked up from reference TRBV14 and TRBJ2-1, is EAGVTQFPSHSVIEKGQTVTLRCDPISGHDNLYWYRRVMGKEIKFLLHFVKESKQDESGMPNNRFLAERTGGTYSTLKVQPAELEDSGVYFCASSQDPRLAGEQFFGPGTRLTVL.

Notes on this clone: Within the sample, other DNA sequences also encode this same CDR3. The chain recombines TRBV27 with TRBJ2-3, with D unresolved. The CDR3 runs 13 residues. The germline CDR1 and CDR2 sequences are MNHEY and SMNVEV (reference sequence). V lost 2 bases, J lost 5 bases, and 8 bases lay in between. The CDR3 spells CASSLRLQDTQYF. CDR3 sequence (DNA): TGTGCCAGCAGTTTACGACTTCAAGATACGCAGTATTTT.

The chain joins TRBV11-3 to TRBJ1-1; D is unclear. Deletions cut 3 bases from V and 3 bases from J, with 8 bases between. The CDR3 covers 13 residues. Germline CDR1 is SGHNT and CDR2 is YENEEA. The CDR3 is CASSLREYTEAFF. CDR3 bases: TGTGCCAGCAGCTTGAGGGAATACACTGAAGCTTTCTTT.

V usage is TRBV10-3 and J usage is TRBJ1-1; D is ambiguous. Trimming took 9 bases from V and 8 from J, leaving 13 bases between them. The V gene's germline CDR1 is ENHRY and CDR2 SYGVKD. This CDR3 region has 11 residues. CDR3 DNA sequence: TGTGCCATAGGTGCGGGCGGCGAAGCTTTCTTT. Translating gives CAIGAGGEAFF.

J is TRBJ1-5 and V is TRBV28, with 7 bases aligning to TRBD1. From germline, CDR1 is MDHEN and CDR2 SYDVKM. The CDR3 extends over 15 amino acids. V shed 6 bases, J shed 4 bases, and the junction held 9 bases outside the gene matches. The CDR3 nucleotides read TGTGCCAGCAGGGACCGGGACAGCTCTAATCAGCCCCAGCATTTT. Its protein is CASRDRDSSNQPQHF.

This chain connects TRBV6-1 to TRBJ1-3; D not certain. The CDR3 spans 14 residues. V lost 6 bases and J lost 0, with 9 bases in between. Germline lookup yields CDR1 MNHNS and CDR2 SASEGT. This CDR3 reads CASRSPSSGNTIYF. The DNA for the CDR3 is TGTGCCAGCAGGTCCCCTAGCTCTGGAAACACCATATATTTT.

This chain joins TRBV6-5 and TRBJ2-1; 7 bases are a match to TRBD2. Trimming removed 6 bases from V and 7 bases from J; junction bases left unmatched: 6. CDR3 size: 13 residues. In germline, CDR1 is MNHEY, CDR2 SVGAGI. The CDR3 sequence: CASRPLARNEQFF. CDR3 coding DNA: TGTGCCAGCAGACCACTAGCGCGGAATGAGCAGTTCTTC.

This clone was recorded a few times. Other DNA sequences in the sample encode the same CDR3. The chain combines TRBV5-1 with TRBJ2-4; D is unclear. Trimming took 0 bases from V and 6 from J, leaving 10 bases between them. CDR3 length equals 14 residues. Germline V gene data show CDR1 as SGHRS and CDR2 as YFSETQ. The CDR3 loop is CASSLERDGNIQYF. CDR3 nucleotide sequence: TGCGCCAGCAGCTTGGAGAGAGATGGAAACATTCAGTACTTC.

The chain is built from TRBV27 and TRBJ2-3; 8 bases map to TRBD2. V shed 2 bases and J 1 base; nucleotides not matched to a gene: 8. The germline CDR1 and CDR2 sequences are MNHEY and SMNVEV (reference sequence). The CDR3 extends over 17 amino acids. In DNA, the CDR3 is TGTGCCAGCAGTTTAGAGGCGGGAGGACGGGGCACAGATACGCAGTATTTT. The encoded protein is CASSLEAGGRGTDTQYF.

This clone is medium-sized by share. V is TRBV6-4 and J is TRBJ2-3, with D perhaps TRBD1 (6 bases). The CDR3 covers 15 residues. V lost 3 bases, J lost 3 bases, and 13 bases lay in between. Germline CDR1 MRHNA, CDR2 SNTAGT. The chain's CDR3 is CASSESPQGTDTQYF. The CDR3 DNA sequence: TGTGCCAGCAGTGAGAGCCCTCAGGGGACAGATACGCAGTATTTT.

The chain couples TRBV7-2 to TRBJ1-5; 9 bases align to TRBD1. Germline V CDR1 and CDR2: SGHTA, FQGNSA. J gave up 7 bases and V 0 bases, and 4 bases lay outside the gene matches. The CDR3 sequence is 15 residues long. CDR3 protein: CASSLAGQGQQPQHF. The CDR3 bases are TGTGCCAGCAGCTTAGCGGGACAGGGCCAGCAGCCCCAGCATTTT.

The chain links TRBV11-3 to TRBJ2-2; D is unclear. V was clipped by 5 bases and J by 5 bases, with 9 bases between them. The germline V gene has CDR1 SGHNT and CDR2 YENEEA. CDR3 length: 13 amino acids. CDR3 protein: CASSLISTGELFF. CDR3 nucleotide sequence: TGTGCCAGCAGCCTTATTAGTACCGGGGAGCTGTTTTTT.